This T cell receptor beta chain was recovered during a study of cytomegalovirus exposure and HLA in healthy donors. Points from the study as a whole: By a later analysis, the bulk of CMV-associated TCR beta chains appeared HLA-restricted. Further analysis was carried out later, and it showed several of the most significant clusters appearing linked to common viral pathogens.

Trimming cost V 1 base and J 4 bases, with 13 bases left between them. This CDR3 region has 15 residues. Germline values: CDR1 SGHVS, CDR2 FNYEAQ. In regard to this clone: The antigen is undetermined.

60 Vbeta and 13 Jbeta primers were used in PCR. The method was immunoSEQ multiplex PCR; TCRdb's version includes in-frame clones alone and lacks a portion of them. This sample has 150,000 to 200,000 clones, with roughly three quarters found just once. The rearrangement joins TRBV7-6 to TRBJ1-1, with D possibly TRBD1 on 6 matching bases. Sequencing was done on a sample of PBMCs. The receptor was isolated from a woman aged 45-65 years in good health and CMV-seropositive. The CDR3 DNA is TGTGCCAGCAGCTTAGATACAGGGACGGCCACTGAAGCTTTCTTT. Its translation is CASSLDTGTATEAFF.